This T cell receptor (beta chain) was recovered during a study of blood T cells in healthy people across ages. Germline CDR1 reads MGHDK; CDR2 reads SYGVNS. The CDR3 covers 17 residues. V was pared by 4 bases and J by 1 base, with 10 bases of the junction left unmatched. Then a second PCR, running roughly 6 to 12 cycles, was carried out with a sample-barcoded 5' primer and a J-beta primer mix. Each CDR3 protein is one row after TCRdb ran MiXCR on the 5' RACE reads. The sample yields 600,000 to 850,000 distinct CDR3 sequences, roughly 25% seen once. This sample was shared with a second study, whose subject was T cells of mothers and their children. That paper states: A few healthy Caucasian mothers served as donors, and their six children did as well.

This clonotype was sampled from a boy aged 5-17 years in good health. This sequence joins TRBV25-1 and TRBJ2-5, with 9 bases matching TRBD2. What was sequenced was blood. The CDR3 loop reads CASSVSPSGEIQETQYF. The CDR3 DNA reads TGTGCCAGCAGTGTCAGTCCTAGCGGGGAGATCCAAGAGACCCAGTACTTC.